This T cell receptor beta chain was observed in a study of blood T cell repertoires in COVID-19. Germline-derived CDR1 and CDR2 are SGHVS and FQNEAQ. The V gene lost 5 bases and the J gene lost 2 bases, with 4 bases spanning the gap. This CDR3 is 11 amino acids long. Clones were read by immunoSEQ multiplex PCR, and TCRdb kept only the in-frame ones, dropping some. The table has fewer than 350,000 clones, about nine tenths seen once; the top ten hold about 0.94%. What was sequenced was PBMCs or T cells enriched from blood (not recorded which). V and J are TRBV7-8 and TRBJ2-7; D remains unclear. The sequence was obtained from a woman younger than 45 who had been exposed to COVID-19. The CDR3 spells CASSLTYEQYF. In nucleotides, the CDR3 is TGTGCCAGCAGCCTAACCTACGAGCAGTACTTC. The full variable domain, completed using reference TRBV7-8 and TRBJ2-7, is GAGVSQSPRYKVAKRGQDVALRCDPISGHVSLFWYQQALGQGPEFLTYFQNEAQLDKSGLPSDRFFAERPEGSVSTLKIQRTQQEDSAVYLCASSLTYEQYFGPGTRLTVT.